These 28 T cell receptor beta chains originate from one sample sequenced in a study of cytomegalovirus exposure and HLA in healthy donors. Primers included in the PCR were 60 Vbeta and 13 Jbeta primers. Using immunoSEQ multiplex PCR, the repertoire was profiled, and TCRdb retains in-frame clones only, with some absent. The repertoire consists of some 130,000 clones, with approximately 79% occurring once and the leading ten covering 5% to 8.5%. The sequenced material came from PBMCs. The receptors here all came from a man aged 35 to 55 in good health and CMV-seropositive.

V gene TRBV2 combines with J gene TRBJ2-7; 7 nucleotides agree with TRBD1. With 4 bases clipped from V and 2 bases from J, the junction kept 8 bases outside the gene matches. CDR3 length: 15 amino acids. Germline CDR1 SNHLY, CDR2 FYNNEI. As DNA, the CDR3 is TGTGCCAGCAGTGTCGGGACAGTTACCACCTACGAGCAGTACTTC. This translates into CASSVGTVTTYEQYF.

The V gene is TRBV29-1, the J gene TRBJ2-5, with D tentatively TRBD2 (6 bases). The CDR3 spans 14 residues. The ends were cut back, 7 bases at V and 3 bases at J, with 18 bases in the middle. Germline assignment: CDR1 SQVTM and CDR2 ANQGSEA. CDR3 loop: CSATGRIGKETQYF. CDR3 in DNA: TGCAGCGCAACGGGGAGGATTGGGAAAGAGACCCAGTACTTC.

Concerning this clone: An end of the junction does not agree with germline; a read error may underlie this. The chain joins TRBV28 to TRBJ2-1; 7 nucleotides align to TRBD2. This CDR3 spans 12 amino acids. Germline V gives CDR1 MDHEN, CDR2 SYDVKM. The CDR3 coding sequence is TGTGCCAGCAGTCGAGGGCGGGAGAATCTACTCTTC. Residues: CASSRGRENLLF.

V and J are TRBV21-1 and TRBJ2-5; the listed D gene, TRBD1, was not tested against the DNA. TRBV21-1 is annotated as a pseudogene. The CDR3 spans 15 residues. In nucleotides, the CDR3 is TGTGCCAGCAGCATACACCCGACAAAAAAAGAGACCCAGTACTTC. This translates into CASSIHPTKKETQYF.

Details on this clone: The DNA is omitted, as the CDR3 cannot be located on it reliably, and the CDR3 follows TCRdb's listing. This chain connects TRBV27 to TRBJ1-2; the table assigns TRBD1, which was not confirmed against the DNA. 14 amino acids form the CDR3, both terminal residues included. CDR1 and CDR2 (germline): MNHEY, SMNVEV (reference sequence). CDR3: CASSTSDRAYGYTF.

The chain joins TRBV7-9 to TRBJ2-7; TRBD2 aligns across 10 bases. The V segment lost 5 bases and the J segment 4 bases; nucleotides outside the gene matches: 5. The V gene's germline CDR1 is SEHNR and CDR2 FQNEAQ (reference sequence). This CDR3 is 14 amino acids long. The CDR3 region has the DNA TGTGCCAGCAGCCCCGGGACTAGCGTATACGAGCAGTACTTC. The encoded protein is CASSPGTSVYEQYF.

In its sample, this clone was seen once. The chain is built from TRBV21-1 and TRBJ2-1; the tabulated D call, TRBD1, remains unverified against the DNA. TRBV21-1 is marked as a pseudogene. The CDR3 extends over 17 amino acids. The CDR3 is CASSKPNRERSSNEQFF. The CDR3 nucleotides read TGTGCCAGCAGCAAACCCAACAGGGAGCGTTCCAGTAATGAGCAGTTCTTC.

The J gene is TRBJ2-3, the V gene TRBV2; 9 bases align to TRBD1. The CDR3 totals 14 residues. Germline assignment: CDR1 SNHLY and CDR2 FYNNEI. V lost 7 bases, J lost 6 bases, and 8 bases stayed unmatched. The CDR3 nucleotides are TGTGCCAGCAACCGGGACAGGGACATCGATACGCAGTATTTT. Its translation: CASNRDRDIDTQYF.

This clone showed up just a few times. This chain uses TRBV5-1 with TRBJ2-7, with 8 bases aligning to TRBD2. Germline CDR1 and CDR2: SGHRS and YFSETQ. The length of the CDR3 is 16 residues. V lost 0 bases, J lost 5 bases, and 10 bases stayed unmatched. The CDR3 DNA sequence: TGCGCCAGCAGCTTGGGGACGGGAGGGCGATCCAACGAGCAGTACTTC. This sequence encodes CASSLGTGGRSNEQYF.

The rearrangement links TRBV4-2 to TRBJ1-4; D is ambiguous. CDR1 is LGHNA and CDR2 is YNFKEQ in the germline V gene. V was trimmed by 4 bases and J by 0 bases, leaving 9 bases between them. This CDR3 spans 15 amino acids. The CDR3 protein is CASSLSVATNEKLFF. DNA of the CDR3: TGTGCCAGCAGCCTTTCAGTTGCAACTAATGAAAAACTGTTTTTT.

The CDR3 reads CASSQIFPRTGWGIGYTF. In DNA form, the CDR3 reads TGCGCCAGCAGCCAAATATTTCCCAGGACAGGGTGGGGTATTGGCTACACCTTC. The rearrangement links TRBV4-1 to TRBJ1-2; TRBD1 aligns across 8 bases. Germline V gene data show CDR1 as MGHRA and CDR2 as YSYEKL. The CDR3 has 18 amino acids. V was clipped by 2 bases and J by 7 bases; unmatched bases: 18.

This clone occurred a few times. This chain joins TRBV11-1 and TRBJ2-1; 9 bases are a match to TRBD1. The J segment lost 6 bases and the V segment lost 1 base, leaving 4 bases of the junction unmatched. Germline CDR1 and CDR2: SGHAT and FQDESV (reference sequence). The CDR3 covers 15 residues. The CDR3 sequence: CASSLGTGVSNEQFF. In DNA form, the CDR3 reads TGTGCCAGCAGCTTAGGGACAGGGGTTTCCAATGAGCAGTTCTTC. The full variable domain, in which reference TRBV11-1 and TRBJ2-1 provide the parts outside the CDR3, is EAEVAQSPRYKITEKSQAVAFWCDPISGHATLYWYRQILGQGPELLVQFQDESVVDDSQLPKDRFSAERLKGVDSTLKIQPAELGDSAMYLCASSLGTGVSNEQFFGPGTRLTVL.

This clone appeared a single time. V usage is TRBV27 and J usage is TRBJ2-5, with D maybe TRBD2 (5 bases). Germline V gene lookup returns CDR1 MNHEY and CDR2 SMNVEV (reference sequence). The CDR3 is made up of 12 amino acids. The V end lost 3 bases, the J end lost 11 bases, and 13 bases lay between the germline ends. The CDR3 region is CASSFRSGEQYF. CDR3 coding DNA: TGTGCCAGCAGTTTTCGGTCCGGGGAGCAGTACTTC.

The chain is built from TRBV6-1 and TRBJ2-5; D call uncertain. The CDR3 consists of 13 residues. The ends were cut back, 5 bases at V and 4 bases at J, with 11 bases in the middle. CDR1 and CDR2 from the germline V gene are MNHNS and SASEGT. The CDR3 bases are TGTGCCAGCAGTTTTCAGCGAGGAGAGACCCAGTACTTC. This codes for CASSFQRGETQYF.

This rearrangement joins TRBV5-1 to TRBJ2-2; 8 nucleotides agree with TRBD2. V lost 1 base to trimming and J lost 6 bases; unmatched junction nucleotides: 8. CDR1 and CDR2 (germline): SGHRS, YFSETQ. The CDR3 runs 16 residues. The CDR3 DNA reads as TGCGCCAGCAGCTTGCCTCTGACTAGCGAGGCCGGGGAGCTGTTTTTT. It encodes CASSLPLTSEAGELFF. The full variable domain, its missing parts supplied by reference TRBV5-1 and TRBJ2-2, is KAGVTQTPRYLIKTRGQQVTLSCSPISGHRSVSWYQQTPGQGLQFLFEYFSETQRNKGNFPGRFSGRQFSNSRSEMNVSTLELGDSALYLCASSLPLTSEAGELFFGEGSRLTVL.

The chain employs TRBV9 and TRBJ1-2; TRBD1 might be the D (6 bases). The length of the CDR3 is 15 residues. V dropped 5 bases and J dropped 3 bases, with 17 bases sitting between them. In germline, CDR1 is SGDLS, CDR2 YYNGEE. CDR3 protein: CASRETGGQDYGYTF. As DNA, the CDR3 is TGTGCCAGCAGAGAGACCGGGGGGCAAGACTATGGCTACACCTTC.

The chain is built from TRBV11-3 and TRBJ2-6; D may be TRBD2 (6 bases). The CDR3 sequence is 15 residues long. The V end lost 1 base, the J end lost 2 bases, and 6 bases lay between the germline ends. Germline values: CDR1 SGHNT, CDR2 YENEEA. CDR3 loop: CASSLGGAGANVLTF. The CDR3 bases are TGTGCCAGCAGCTTAGGGGGGGCTGGGGCCAACGTCCTGACTTTC.

The chain is built from TRBV10-1 and TRBJ2-5, with D tentatively TRBD1 (6 bases). Between the trimmed V and J ends, which lost 5 bases and 4 bases, there was a span of 11 bases. Germline loops: CDR1 WNHNN, CDR2 SYGVQD (reference sequence). The CDR3 has 13 residues. Here the CDR3 reads CASSYGGRETQYF. DNA for the CDR3: TGCGCCAGCAGTTATGGGGGCCGAGAGACCCAGTACTTC.

This clone was found once. This CDR3 is also generated by other DNA sequences in the sample. The gene calls are TRBV2 and TRBJ1-1; 10 bases match TRBD1. Per the germline V gene, CDR1 is SNHLY and CDR2 is FYNNEI. The CDR3 runs to 14 residues. The junction had 2 bases not matched to a gene; V was cut back by 4 bases and J by 3 bases. The CDR3 region is CASSGDRGYTEAFF. The CDR3 DNA sequence: TGTGCCAGCAGTGGGGACAGGGGTTACACTGAAGCTTTCTTT.

This clone was observed a handful of times. The J gene is TRBJ1-1, the V gene TRBV29-1, with D possibly TRBD1 on 6 matching bases. Trimming shortened V by 4 bases and J by 7 bases, and 16 bases separated the two germline ends. Germline V gene lookup returns CDR1 SQVTM and CDR2 ANQGSEA. CDR3 length: 13 amino acids. The CDR3 nucleotides read TGCAGCGTTGTCCCACAGGGAATTAATGAAGCTTTCTTT. As protein: CSVVPQGINEAFF.

CDR3 sequence: CASSYSRQGGSYEQYF. CDR3 coding DNA: TGTGCCAGCAGTTACTCGAGGCAAGGGGGCTCCTACGAGCAGTACTTC. This chain joins TRBV6-5 and TRBJ2-7, with a weak D call TRBD1 (6 bases). The CDR3 totals 16 residues. Trimming cost V 0 bases and J 0 bases, with 12 bases left between them. From germline, CDR1 is MNHEY and CDR2 SVGAGI.

This chain joins TRBV19 and TRBJ1-2, with D possibly TRBD1 on 5 matching bases. The germline V gene encodes CDR1 LNHDA and CDR2 SQIVND (reference sequence). This CDR3 contains 15 residues. The V end lost 4 bases, the J end lost 4 bases, and 16 bases lay between the germline ends. For the CDR3, the DNA is TGTGCCAGTAGTACAAACCCTGACAGCGTCTATGGCTACACCTTC. Translation gives CASSTNPDSVYGYTF.

This clone has only a few counts. J is TRBJ2-5 and V is TRBV5-1, with D maybe TRBD2 (5 bases). Germline V gene lookup returns CDR1 SGHRS and CDR2 YFSETQ. The CDR3 is made up of 14 amino acids. Trimming removed 0 bases at V and 3 bases at J, with 9 bases between. Written as DNA, the CDR3 is TGCGCCAGCAGCTTGGTGGGTAGCGAAGAGACCCAGTACTTC. The encoded protein is CASSLVGSEETQYF.

J is TRBJ2-1 and V is TRBV2; 8 bases line up with TRBD2. Germline CDR1 SNHLY, CDR2 FYNNEI. The CDR3 has 16 residues. With 4 bases clipped from V and 2 bases from J, the junction kept 7 bases outside the gene matches. In DNA, the CDR3 is TGTGCCAGCAGTGCAGCGGGAGCTTTTCCCTACAATGAGCAGTTCTTC. It translates to CASSAAGAFPYNEQFF.

The chain recombines TRBV7-9 with TRBJ1-5; 9 bases fit TRBD1. From germline, CDR1 is SEHNR and CDR2 FQNEAQ (reference sequence). The V gene end was trimmed by 4 bases and the J gene end by 3 bases; junction bases not matched to a gene: 7. This CDR3 spans 16 amino acids. The CDR3 here is CASSSGTGILNQPQHF. CDR3 bases: TGTGCCAGCAGCTCAGGGACAGGGATACTCAATCAGCCCCAGCATTTT.

The rearrangement uses TRBV6-1 and TRBJ1-1; 8 bases map to TRBD1. CDR3 size: 13 residues. Trimming took 7 bases from V and 4 from J; bases not matched to a gene: 5. Per germline, CDR1 MNHNS and CDR2 SASEGT. CDR3 in amino acids: CASTRQGSTEAFF. CDR3 coding DNA: TGTGCCAGCACCCGACAGGGGTCCACTGAAGCTTTCTTT.

The rearrangement uses TRBV11-2 and TRBJ2-5; 12 bases align to TRBD2. CDR3 size: 17 residues. V was clipped by 1 base and J by 9 bases; unmatched bases: 12. Germline assignment: CDR1 SGHAT and CDR2 FQNNGV. The CDR3 protein is CASSLGGLAGRSKAQYF. As DNA, the CDR3 is TGTGCCAGCAGCTTAGGAGGACTAGCGGGGAGGAGTAAGGCCCAGTACTTC.

The chain recombines TRBV6-1 with TRBJ1-2; D unresolved. CDR1 is MNHNS, CDR2 SASEGT, per germline. Trimming shortened V by 8 bases and J by 4 bases, and 14 bases separated the two germline ends. This CDR3 comprises 13 residues. This chain's CDR3 is CASRAGILYGYTF. In nucleotides, the CDR3 is TGTGCCAGCCGAGCGGGGATTCTCTATGGCTACACCTTC.